These 21 T cell receptor beta chains share one sample of origin, sequenced in a study of CD8 T cells in ankylosing spondylitis. TCRdb fed the 5' RACE reads into MiXCR, producing one record per CDR3 protein. The sample has approximately 25,000 distinct CDR3 sequences; 7.9% are singletons. The sample taken for sequencing was blood. The receptors here all came from a male donor with ankylosing spondylitis or in good health (not recorded which).

In its sample, this clonotype was seen a few times. V usage is TRBV9 and J usage is TRBJ2-7; D perhaps matches TRBD2 (6 bases). Germline loops: CDR1 SGDLS, CDR2 YYNGEE. The CDR3 is 15 residues long. Trimming took off 4 bases at V and 3 bases at J, with 17 bases between the two ends. The DNA for the CDR3 is TGTGCCAGCAGCCTACGCGGGGACCCCCTCTACGAGCAGTACTTC. Residues: CASSLRGDPLYEQYF.

In this sample, this clonotype turned up a few times. This chain connects TRBV29-1 to TRBJ2-4; D call uncertain. Trimming removed 4 bases from V and 0 bases from J, with 7 bases in between. The CDR3 runs to 13 residues. From germline, CDR1 is SQVTM and CDR2 ANQGSEA. The CDR3 reads CSVAVEAKNIQYF. The CDR3 coding sequence is TGCAGCGTTGCCGTGGAAGCCAAAAACATTCAGTACTTC.

This clonotype was counted at least ten times. The chain joins TRBV14 to TRBJ1-1, with TRBD1 as a possible D gene (5 bases). V gave up 5 bases and J gave up 3 bases, with 19 bases separating them. The CDR3 covers 16 residues. Germline CDR1 and CDR2: SGHDN and FVKESK. CDR3 sequence reads: CASSKRGFLGYTEAFF. The CDR3 nucleotides are TGTGCCAGCAGCAAAAGGGGTTTCTTAGGGTACACTGAAGCTTTCTTT.

This clonotype was recorded many times. This sequence joins TRBV7-9 and TRBJ1-1; D not resolved. Germline CDR1 is SEHNR and CDR2 is FQNEAQ (reference sequence). The CDR3 has 14 residues. Between the trimmed V and J ends, which lost 4 bases and 12 bases, there was a span of 21 bases. CDR3 amino acids: CASSSNHEGGRTFF. DNA for the CDR3: TGTGCCAGCAGCTCAAACCACGAGGGAGGGAGGACTTTCTTT.

V gene TRBV27 combines with J gene TRBJ2-7; 7 bases line up with TRBD1. There are 14 residues in the CDR3. Germline assignment: CDR1 MNHEY and CDR2 SMNVEV (reference sequence). V gave up 2 bases and J gave up 0 bases; unmatched junction bases: 1. DNA for the CDR3: TGTGCCAGCAGTTTAAGGACAGGCTCCTACGAGCAGTACGTC. Its protein product is CASSLRTGSYEQYV.

This clonotype has at least ten counts. The chain couples TRBV29-1 to TRBJ2-1, with a weak D call TRBD2 (6 bases). The CDR3 totals 15 residues. With 4 bases removed from V and 7 bases from J, the gap between germline ends came to 20 bases. Germline values: CDR1 SQVTM, CDR2 ANQGSEA. Here the CDR3 DNA reads TGCAGCGTTGCTGTCGGAACGGGAGCTTTAAATGAGCAGTTCTTC. Protein: CSVAVGTGALNEQFF.

The chain recombines TRBV20-1 with TRBJ2-2; the D is unclear. Trimming stripped 3 bases from V and 1 base from J, with 9 bases between. Germline V CDR1 and CDR2: DFQATT, SNEGSKA (reference sequence). CDR3 length: 14 amino acids. CDR3 protein: CSASRSGNTGELFF. The CDR3 nucleotides are TGCAGTGCTAGTCGGAGTGGGAACACCGGGGAGCTGTTTTTT.

V gene TRBV5-1 combines with J gene TRBJ1-5; 10 bases match TRBD1. V dropped 4 bases and J dropped 7; count of bases not matched to a gene: 5. CDR1 is SGHRS, CDR2 YFSETQ, per germline. The CDR3 is 14 amino acids. The CDR3 coding sequence is TGCGCCAGCAGCGCCGGACAGGGGGAACAGCCCCAGCATTTT. It is translated as CASSAGQGEQPQHF. Combining the CDR3 with reference TRBV5-1 and TRBJ1-5 gives the whole variable domain KAGVTQTPRYLIKTRGQQVTLSCSPISGHRSVSWYQQTPGQGLQFLFEYFSETQRNKGNFPGRFSGRQFSNSRSEMNVSTLELGDSALYLCASSAGQGEQPQHFGDGTRLSIL.

The chain has TRBV29-1 and TRBJ1-4, with D maybe TRBD1 (5 bases). The CDR3 is 13 residues long. Germline values: CDR1 SQVTM, CDR2 ANQGSEA. The CDR3 DNA follows: TGCAGACCCAGGGACGGGGAGAATGAAAAACTGTTTTTT. Translating gives CRPRDGENEKLFF.

This clonotype was recorded a few times. J is TRBJ2-4 and V is TRBV20-1; D is unresolved. The V and J ends lost 3 bases and 0 bases respectively, with 12 bases between them. Looked up from germline, CDR1 is DFQATT and CDR2 is SNEGSKA (reference sequence). The CDR3 extends over 15 amino acids. The CDR3 loop is CSASDPALAKNIQYF. DNA for the CDR3: TGCAGTGCTAGTGATCCAGCCCTAGCCAAAAACATTCAGTACTTC.

This clonotype was counted between two and nine times. V gene TRBV7-2 combines with J gene TRBJ2-3; TRBD2 might be the D (5 bases). CDR1 and CDR2 from the germline V gene are SGHTA and FQGNSA. The V gene lost 3 bases and the J gene lost 4 bases, with 11 bases spanning the gap. The CDR3 consists of 14 residues. CDR3 loop: CASSLPPSPDTQYF. DNA of the CDR3: TGTGCCAGCAGCTTGCCGCCTAGCCCAGATACGCAGTATTTT.

This clonotype was found a few times. The chain uses TRBV18 and TRBJ1-1; D is possibly TRBD1 (5 bases). Per the germline V gene, CDR1 is KGHSH and CDR2 is LQKENI. The germline V and J ends were trimmed by 4 bases and 1 base, with 16 bases remaining between them. This CDR3 contains 16 residues. The CDR3 DNA sequence: TGTGCCAGCTCACTTCGCCGGGACCCAGGGAACACTGAAGCTTTCTTT. Translation gives CASSLRRDPGNTEAFF. The whole variable domain, filled in from reference TRBV18 and TRBJ1-1, reads NAGVMQNPRHLVRRRGQEARLRCSPMKGHSHVYWYRQLPEEGLKFMVYLQKENIIDESGMPKERFSAEFPKEGPSILRIQQVVRGDSAAYFCASSLRRDPGNTEAFFGQGTRLTVV.

This clonotype occurred a few times. V and J are TRBV7-3 and TRBJ1-6; TRBD1 might be the D (5 bases). Deletions cut 5 bases from V and 8 bases from J, with 10 bases between. Germline V gives CDR1 SGHTA, CDR2 FQGTGA. The CDR3 is made up of 13 amino acids. DNA of the CDR3: TGTGCCAGCAGCGCCCAAGGGGATTCACCCCTCCACTTT. Its protein product is CASSAQGDSPLHF.

The chain employs TRBV13 and TRBJ1-6; 8 nucleotides align to TRBD1. There are 14 residues in the CDR3. CDR1 PRHDT and CDR2 FYEKMQ come from the germline V gene (reference sequence). After removal of 5 bases from V and 10 bases from J, the junction contained 7 bases not matched to a gene. The CDR3 sequence: CASSPGGIGSPLHF. The CDR3 DNA follows: TGTGCCAGCAGCCCAGGGGGCATCGGGTCACCCCTCCACTTT.

This clonotype occurred a few times. CDR3 nucleotides: TGCAGTGCTCAACCGGGACAGGGGCACGAAGAGACCCAGTACTTC. Translating it yields CSAQPGQGHEETQYF. This chain links TRBV20-1 with TRBJ2-5; 10 nucleotides agree with TRBD1. J was trimmed by 3 bases and V by 5 bases; bases with no gene match: 9. Germline CDR1 DFQATT, CDR2 SNEGSKA (reference sequence). The CDR3 is 15 amino acids.

The CDR3 is CASGLGRGTDNEQFF. The CDR3 bases are TGTGCTAGTGGTTTGGGCCGGGGGACAGACAATGAGCAGTTCTTC. The chain joins TRBV12-5 to TRBJ2-1; possible D gene TRBD1, 7 bases. Germline assignment: CDR1 LGHNT and CDR2 FRNRAP. Trimming stripped 1 base from V and 5 bases from J, with 12 bases between. CDR3 length: 15 amino acids.

This clonotype has just a few counts. The V and J genes are TRBV24-1 and TRBJ2-1; 7 nucleotides match TRBD2. Trimming removed 5 bases from V and 9 bases from J; junction bases left unmatched: 3. CDR1 is KGHDR, CDR2 SFDVKD, per germline. The CDR3 is 12 residues long. The CDR3 DNA follows: TGTGCCACCAGTGGCGCGGGAGCTGAGCAGTTCTTC. This gives the protein CATSGAGAEQFF.

The sample holds a few counts of this clonotype. The rearrangement links TRBV14 to TRBJ2-1, with a possible D match to TRBD2 (6 bases). The CDR3 spans 18 residues. The V end was cut by 0 bases, the J end by 8 bases, with 23 bases between. In germline, CDR1 is SGHDN, CDR2 FVKESK. DNA for the CDR3: TGTGCCAGCAGCCAAGAAAGATTAGGGCCCGGGGGAGGCGATGAGCAGTTCTTC. Amino acids: CASSQERLGPGGGDEQFF.

This clonotype showed up just a few times. The J gene is TRBJ2-7, the V gene TRBV10-3; D unclear. This CDR3 is built from 12 residues. The V gene lost 11 bases and the J gene lost 0 bases, with 11 bases spanning the gap. Germline CDR1 and CDR2: ENHRY and SYGVKD. The CDR3: CALRTDSYEQYF. The CDR3 DNA sequence: TGTGCCTTACGAACGGACTCCTACGAGCAGTACTTC.

V and J are TRBV4-2 and TRBJ2-1; 8 positions agree with TRBD1. The CDR3 spans 16 residues. Germline-derived CDR1 and CDR2 are LGHNA and YNFKEQ. The V segment lost 0 bases and the J segment 6 bases; nucleotides outside the gene matches: 7. The CDR3, as DNA: TGTGCCAGCAGCCAAGAATGGACAGGGTCGGGCAATGAGCAGTTCTTC. This gives the protein CASSQEWTGSGNEQFF.

This clonotype has only a few counts. The DNA for the CDR3 is TGTGCCAGCAGTTTCGGACAGGGTCTGGCCGGGGAGCTGTTTTTT. It specifies CASSFGQGLAGELFF. V is TRBV12-3 or TRBV12-4 and J is TRBJ2-2; 8 nucleotides line up with TRBD1. The CDR3 is 15 amino acids. After removal of 3 bases from V and 6 bases from J, the junction contained 6 bases not matched to a gene.